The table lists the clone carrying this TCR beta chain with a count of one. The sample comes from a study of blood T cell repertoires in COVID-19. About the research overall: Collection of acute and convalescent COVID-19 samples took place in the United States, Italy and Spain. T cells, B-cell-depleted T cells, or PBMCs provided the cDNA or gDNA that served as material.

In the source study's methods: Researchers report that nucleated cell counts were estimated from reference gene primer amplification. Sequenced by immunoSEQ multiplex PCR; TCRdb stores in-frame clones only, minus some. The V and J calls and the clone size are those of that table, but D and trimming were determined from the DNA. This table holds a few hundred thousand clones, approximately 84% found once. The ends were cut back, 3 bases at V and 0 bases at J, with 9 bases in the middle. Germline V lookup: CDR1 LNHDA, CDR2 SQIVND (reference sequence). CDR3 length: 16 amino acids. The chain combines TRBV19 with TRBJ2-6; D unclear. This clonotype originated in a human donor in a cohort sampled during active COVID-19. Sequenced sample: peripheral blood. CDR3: CASSMKENSGANVLTF. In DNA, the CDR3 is TGTGCCAGTAGTATGAAAGAGAACTCTGGGGCCAACGTCCTGACTTTC.